The 9 T cell receptor beta chains presented below share a single source sample, sequenced in a study of blood T cell repertoires in COVID-19. Measured with immunoSEQ multiplex PCR; TCRdb has only the in-frame clones, and not every one. This table has approximately 290,000 clones, over 85% appearing once. Sequenced: peripheral blood. The receptors stem from a woman in her twenties or thirties with COVID-19, enrolled during active disease.

The rearrangement joins TRBV7-9 to TRBJ1-1, with D possibly TRBD1 on 5 matching bases. This CDR3 is 13 amino acids long. Germline assignment: CDR1 SEHNR and CDR2 FQNEAQ (reference sequence). The V gene lost 1 base and the J gene lost 4 bases, with 7 bases spanning the gap. In DNA, the CDR3 is TGTGCCAGCAGCTTAGAGACAGCCACTGAAGCTTTCTTT. This encodes CASSLETATEAFF.

The chain uses TRBV3-1 (or the pseudogene TRBV3-2) and TRBJ2-1; 7 bases are shared with TRBD1. V shed 1 base and J 5 bases; nucleotides not matched to a gene: 5. The CDR3 covers 15 residues. Germline V gene lookup returns CDR1 LGHDT and CDR2 YNNKEL (reference sequence). The CDR3 DNA reads as TGTGCCAGCAGCCAAGCGACAGGGTTCCACAATGAGCAGTTCTTC. It codes for CASSQATGFHNEQFF.

The gene calls are TRBV5-1 and TRBJ2-1, with 7 bases identical to TRBD1. The germline V gene encodes CDR1 SGHRS and CDR2 YFSETQ. The V gene end was trimmed by 3 bases and the J gene end by 2 bases; junction bases not matched to a gene: 2. CDR3 size: 14 residues. The CDR3 DNA follows: TGCGCCAGCAGCTACGGACAGGCCTACAATGAGCAGTTCTTC. It encodes CASSYGQAYNEQFF. The full variable domain, completed using reference TRBV5-1 and TRBJ2-1, is KAGVTQTPRYLIKTRGQQVTLSCSPISGHRSVSWYQQTPGQGLQFLFEYFSETQRNKGNFPGRFSGRQFSNSRSEMNVSTLELGDSALYLCASSYGQAYNEQFFGPGTRLTVL.

This chain links TRBV18 with TRBJ1-5; tentatively, D is TRBD1 (5 bases). CDR1 and CDR2 from the germline V gene are KGHSH and LQKENI. CDR3 size: 14 residues. Trimming took 1 base from V and 6 from J, leaving 10 bases between them. The CDR3 bases are TGTGCCAGCTCACCACAGGGGAGGGGTCAGCCCCAGCATTTT. Residues: CASSPQGRGQPQHF.

CDR3 DNA sequence: TGTGCCACCAGTCGCAGGGGGGAGCAGCCCCAGCATTTT. Protein sequence: CATSRRGEQPQHF. The V gene is TRBV15, the J gene TRBJ1-5; 7 bases are shared with TRBD1. The CDR3 covers 13 residues. Germline V CDR1 and CDR2: LNHNV, YYDKDF (reference sequence). V lost 6 bases to trimming and J lost 7 bases; unmatched junction nucleotides: 6.

The V gene is TRBV5-1, the J gene TRBJ2-2, with 7 bases lining up with TRBD2. The CDR3 runs 15 residues. The V segment lost 4 bases and the J segment 0 bases; nucleotides outside the gene matches: 3. Germline CDR1 reads SGHRS; CDR2 reads YFSETQ. CDR3 protein: CASSPTSPNTGELFF. CDR3 bases: TGCGCCAGCAGCCCGACTAGCCCGAACACCGGGGAGCTGTTTTTT.

The J gene is TRBJ2-2, the V gene TRBV3-1 (or the pseudogene TRBV3-2); 8 nucleotides align to TRBD2. CDR1 and CDR2 from the germline V gene are LGHDT and YNNKEL (reference sequence). There are 17 residues in the CDR3. Trimming at V came to 3 bases and at J to 1 base, leaving 7 bases not matched to a gene. The CDR3 is CASSHPGGDKNTGELFF. CDR3 DNA: TGTGCCAGCAGCCACCCGGGAGGGGACAAGAACACCGGGGAGCTGTTTTTT.

This clone was counted a single time. The J gene is TRBJ1-2, the V gene TRBV27; 7 nucleotides line up with TRBD1. CDR3 length: 14 residues. V shed 4 bases and J 6 bases; nucleotides not matched to a gene: 8. Per the germline V gene, CDR1 is MNHEY and CDR2 is SMNVEV (reference sequence). CDR3 sequence: CASSYSGGLNGYTF. DNA for the CDR3: TGTGCCAGCAGTTACTCAGGGGGTCTGAATGGCTACACCTTC.

In regard to this clone: This specimen includes other DNA sequences encoding the same CDR3. The gene calls are TRBV6-6 and TRBJ2-2; tentatively, D is TRBD2 (5 bases). CDR3 length: 13 amino acids. Trimming removed 5 bases at V and 4 bases at J, with 8 bases between. Germline loops: CDR1 MNHNY, CDR2 SVGAGI (reference sequence). The DNA for the CDR3 is TGTGCCAGCAGTCCTCGGGGCACCGGGGAGCTGTTTTTT. Encoded protein: CASSPRGTGELFF.